These 29 T cell receptor beta chains share one sample of origin, sequenced in a study of control samples from healthy donors and cancer patients. Profiled with immunoSEQ multiplex PCR; TCRdb holds only in-frame clones, not every one. In the table there are 150,000 to 200,000 clones, roughly 89% of which are singletons. The sample taken for sequencing was blood. These receptors came from a woman in her forties or fifties in good health.

The V and J genes are TRBV14 and TRBJ2-3; D is possibly TRBD1 (5 bases). The CDR3 loop spans 17 amino acids. CDR1 SGHDN and CDR2 FVKESK come from the germline V gene. Trimming took off 1 base at V and 2 bases at J, with 16 bases between the two ends. CDR3 region: CASSQGRTQRPTDTQYF. CDR3 nucleotide sequence: TGTGCCAGCAGCCAAGGTCGGACACAACGCCCCACAGATACGCAGTATTTT. Supplemented by reference TRBV14 and TRBJ2-3, the full variable domain reads EAGVTQFPSHSVIEKGQTVTLRCDPISGHDNLYWYRRVMGKEIKFLLHFVKESKQDESGMPNNRFLAERTGGTYSTLKVQPAELEDSGVYFCASSQGRTQRPTDTQYFGPGTRLTVL.

V is TRBV7-9 and J is TRBJ1-3; D possibly corresponds to TRBD1 (6 bases). Trimming took off 8 bases at V and 4 bases at J, with 15 bases between the two ends. Per germline, CDR1 SEHNR and CDR2 FQNEAQ (reference sequence). The CDR3 is 14 residues long. The CDR3 here is CASRYRAEGNTIYF. The CDR3 coding sequence is TGTGCCAGCCGATACAGGGCAGAAGGAAACACCATATATTTT.

A note on this clone: The sample contains more than one DNA sequence encoding this CDR3. This sequence joins TRBV11-3 and TRBJ2-3; tentatively, D is TRBD1 (6 bases). Germline V gene sequence: CDR1 SGHNT, CDR2 YENEEA. This CDR3 has 13 amino acids. Between the trimmed V and J ends, which lost 5 bases and 3 bases, there was a span of 9 bases. The CDR3 spells CASSPGQTDTQYF. The CDR3 DNA follows: TGTGCCAGCAGCCCGGGACAAACAGATACGCAGTATTTT.

The chain recombines TRBV7-9 with TRBJ1-6, with 9 bases fitting TRBD1. This CDR3 region has 16 residues. Germline V gene lookup returns CDR1 SEHNR and CDR2 FQNEAQ (reference sequence). Unmatched junction bases numbered 5, after V lost 1 base and J lost 7 bases. The CDR3 nucleotides are TGTGCCAGCAGCTTAGACTCGGGACAGGGAAATTCACCCCTCCACTTT. Its protein product is CASSLDSGQGNSPLHF.

The chain uses TRBV5-5 and TRBJ1-1; D unclear. V lost 1 base, J lost 2 bases, and 6 bases lay in between. Germline CDR1 SGHKS, CDR2 YYEKEE (reference sequence). The CDR3 contains 13 residues. Written as DNA, the CDR3 is TGTGCCAGCAGCTTGCAGTTCAACACTGAAGCTTTCTTT. The encoded protein is CASSLQFNTEAFF.

This clone was counted once. The rearrangement links TRBV5-1 to TRBJ1-5; 9 bases agree with TRBD1. The V gene's germline CDR1 is SGHRS and CDR2 YFSETQ. The CDR3 is made up of 15 amino acids. The V segment lost 4 bases and the J segment 2 bases; nucleotides outside the gene matches: 4. The CDR3 loop reads CASSRTGDGNQPQHF. CDR3 nucleotide sequence: TGCGCCAGCAGCCGGACAGGGGACGGCAATCAGCCCCAGCATTTT.

V gene TRBV19 combines with J gene TRBJ2-5; D gene uncertain. The V gene's germline CDR1 is LNHDA and CDR2 SQIVND (reference sequence). Trimming stripped 3 bases from V and 0 bases from J, with 5 bases between. The CDR3 totals 13 residues. The CDR3 nucleotides read TGTGCCAGTAGTATGAAGTACCAAGAGACCCAGTACTTC. Translated, it gives CASSMKYQETQYF.

The rearrangement links TRBV27 to TRBJ1-4; a possible D gene is TRBD1 (5 bases). The V end lost 8 bases, the J end lost 5 bases, and 15 bases lay between the germline ends. Germline CDR1 MNHEY, CDR2 SMNVEV (reference sequence). The CDR3 spans 14 residues. CDR3 in DNA: TGTGCCAGCCGTAGACGGGGGTACAATGAAAAACTGTTTTTT. Translating it yields CASRRRGYNEKLFF.

This clone has just one count. This chain links TRBV15 with TRBJ2-7; either TRBD1 or TRBD2 may supply D (5 bases each). V lost 1 base to trimming and J lost 3 bases, with 13 bases between them. The CDR3 length is 15 residues. The germline V gene encodes CDR1 LNHNV and CDR2 YYDKDF (reference sequence). Here the CDR3 DNA reads TGTGCCACCAGCAGAGGGGACGGGTGGGGCTACGAGCAGTACTTC. Amino acid sequence: CATSRGDGWGYEQYF.

This clone was seen a single time. J is TRBJ1-2 and V is TRBV6-6; D remains unclear. This CDR3 contains 13 residues. Trimming removed 2 bases from V and 4 bases from J, with 8 bases in between. CDR1 is MNHNY, CDR2 SVGAGI, per germline (reference sequence). CDR3 protein: CASSYTASYGYTF. CDR3 DNA: TGTGCCAGCAGTTACACAGCGAGCTATGGCTACACCTTC.

The J gene is TRBJ1-1, the V gene TRBV27; possible D gene TRBD1, 6 bases. The V gene lost 4 bases and the J gene lost 3 bases, with 15 bases spanning the gap. The V gene's germline CDR1 is MNHEY and CDR2 SMNVEV (reference sequence). The CDR3 has 15 residues. The CDR3 sequence: CASSYTGRGYTEAFF. The CDR3 DNA reads TGTGCCAGCAGTTATACTGGCAGGGGATACACTGAAGCTTTCTTT.

The chain uses TRBV27 and TRBJ2-3; D tentatively reads TRBD1 or TRBD2 (5 bases each). The ends were cut back, 2 bases at V and 8 bases at J, with 11 bases in the middle. Germline-derived CDR1 and CDR2 are MNHEY and SMNVEV (reference sequence). The CDR3 is made up of 13 amino acids. For the CDR3, the DNA is TGTGCCAGCAGTTTAGAAACGGGGCTTACGCAGTATTTT. Its translation: CASSLETGLTQYF.

J is TRBJ2-5 and V is TRBV5-4; D possibly matches TRBD1 or TRBD2 (6 bases each). Trimming cost V 2 bases and J 3 bases, with 11 bases left between them. The CDR3 consists of 14 residues. Per germline, CDR1 SGHNT and CDR2 YYREEE (reference sequence). The CDR3 is CASSLGGGEETQYF. For the CDR3, the DNA is TGTGCCAGCAGCTTAGGAGGGGGAGAAGAGACCCAGTACTTC.

The chain joins TRBV5-1 to TRBJ2-7, with unresolved D. The CDR3 sequence is 15 residues long. Trimming stripped 4 bases from V and 0 bases from J, with 14 bases between. CDR1 and CDR2 from the germline V gene are SGHRS and YFSETQ. CDR3 bases: TGCGCCAGCAGCCCGAGGTGGGGTTCCTCCTACGAGCAGTACTTC. Protein product: CASSPRWGSSYEQYF. Variable domain in full (rest from reference TRBV5-1 and TRBJ2-7): KAGVTQTPRYLIKTRGQQVTLSCSPISGHRSVSWYQQTPGQGLQFLFEYFSETQRNKGNFPGRFSGRQFSNSRSEMNVSTLELGDSALYLCASSPRWGSSYEQYFGPGTRLTVT.

The CDR3 DNA is TGCGCCAGCAGCACGGACAGGAGATCACCCCTCCACTTT. Its translation is CASSTDRRSPLHF. J is TRBJ1-6 and V is TRBV5-1; TRBD1 agrees at 7 bases. Germline CDR1 is SGHRS and CDR2 is YFSETQ. The CDR3 length is 13 residues. Trimming removed 4 bases from V and 10 bases from J; junction bases left unmatched: 5.

Here the CDR3 reads CASSPIPQGEGQETQYF. CDR3 coding DNA: TGTGCCAGCAGTCCAATACCACAGGGCGAAGGACAAGAGACCCAGTACTTC. The genes are TRBV27 and TRBJ2-5; tentative D call: TRBD1 (6 bases). The CDR3 extends over 17 amino acids. The germline V gene encodes CDR1 MNHEY and CDR2 SMNVEV (reference sequence). V was cut by 5 bases and J by 2 bases, with 21 bases left in between.

J is TRBJ1-5 and V is TRBV28; D is undetermined. V lost 5 bases to trimming and J lost 5 bases, with 7 bases between them. The CDR3 spans 12 residues. Germline loops: CDR1 MDHEN, CDR2 SYDVKM. For the CDR3, the DNA is TGTGCCAGCAGTCCAGTGTATCAGCCCCAGCATTTT. Encoded protein: CASSPVYQPQHF.

The chain is built from TRBV2 and TRBJ2-1; the match to TRBD2 covers 9 bases. Germline V gene sequence: CDR1 SNHLY, CDR2 FYNNEI. The J segment lost 0 bases and the V segment lost 8 bases, leaving 5 bases of the junction unmatched. The CDR3 covers 15 residues. The CDR3 DNA follows: TGTGCCAGCCGCGCTAGCGGGGTCTCCTACAATGAGCAGTTCTTC. Amino acids: CASRASGVSYNEQFF.

The rearrangement uses TRBV4-1 and TRBJ1-3; D is possibly TRBD1 (6 bases). The CDR3 extends over 13 amino acids. Germline loops: CDR1 MGHRA, CDR2 YSYEKL. V was pared by 10 bases and J by 0 bases, with 10 bases between. The CDR3 DNA reads TGCGCCACCAGACAGGTCTCTGGAAACACCATATATTTT. This translates into CATRQVSGNTIYF.

The chain combines TRBV7-9 with TRBJ2-3, with 9 bases that match TRBD2. V lost 4 bases and J lost 0; bases outside the gene matches: 8. Germline V CDR1 and CDR2: SEHNR, FQNEAQ (reference sequence). CDR3 length: 17 residues. The CDR3 nucleotides are TGTGCCAGCAGCTCTTCCATGCGGGGGGGGAGCACAGATACGCAGTATTTT. Its protein is CASSSSMRGGSTDTQYF.

To note about this clone: Other DNA sequences in this specimen translate into the identical CDR3. V usage is TRBV28 and J usage is TRBJ2-5; D call uncertain. The CDR3 covers 11 residues. V lost 3 bases, J lost 5 bases, and 4 bases lay in between. Germline V CDR1 and CDR2: MDHEN, SYDVKM. The CDR3, as DNA: TGTGCCAGCAGTTTTCTGGAGACCCAGTACTTC. It encodes CASSFLETQYF.

This chain uses TRBV2 with TRBJ2-2; 7 bases line up with TRBD2. Trimming took 8 bases from V and 4 from J; bases not matched to a gene: 10. Germline-derived CDR1 and CDR2 are SNHLY and FYNNEI. The CDR3 extends over 15 amino acids. CDR3 in amino acids: CASAGPSGVTGELFF. DNA for the CDR3: TGTGCCAGCGCGGGACCTAGCGGCGTCACCGGGGAGCTGTTTTTT.

V usage is TRBV7-2 and J usage is TRBJ2-1; D gene unclear. The germline V gene has CDR1 SGHTA and CDR2 FQGNSA. V was shortened by 0 bases and J by 9 bases, with 9 bases between the two germline ends. CDR3 length equals 13 residues. CDR3 amino acids: CASSLAEDGEQFF. CDR3 nucleotide sequence: TGTGCCAGCAGCTTAGCGGAAGACGGTGAGCAGTTCTTC.

The rearrangement uses TRBV7-3 and TRBJ1-4, with D maybe TRBD1 (6 bases). Germline V gene lookup returns CDR1 SGHTA and CDR2 FQGTGA. The CDR3 spans 14 residues. Trimming cost V 5 bases and J 3 bases, with 10 bases left between them. The CDR3 is CASSAEGANEKLFF. The CDR3 bases are TGTGCCAGCAGCGCCGAGGGGGCTAATGAAAAACTGTTTTTT.

The chain uses TRBV9 and TRBJ2-5, with TRBD2 matching 10 bases. Germline V gene data show CDR1 as SGDLS and CDR2 as YYNGEE. With V trimmed by 2 bases and J by 0 bases, 7 bases remained unmatched. The CDR3 has 17 amino acids. CDR3 in DNA: TGTGCCAGCAGCGTGGGTAGCGGGGGGACGTACCAAGAGACCCAGTACTTC. Translation gives CASSVGSGGTYQETQYF.

The CDR3 reads CASSFSKGRAYNSPLHF. CDR3 sequence (DNA): TGTGCCAGCAGCTTCAGTAAGGGGAGGGCCTATAATTCACCCCTCCACTTT. The V call is TRBV7-2, the J call TRBJ1-6; the D gene is possibly TRBD1 (5 bases). Germline-derived CDR1 and CDR2 are SGHTA and FQGNSA. Trimming removed 3 bases at V and 2 bases at J, with 14 bases between. CDR3 size: 17 residues. Full variable domain (rest looked up from reference TRBV7-2 and TRBJ1-6): GAGVSQSPSNKVTEKGKDVELRCDPISGHTALYWYRQSLGQGLEFLIYFQGNSAPDKSGLPSDRFSAERTGGSVSTLTIQRTQQEDSAVYLCASSFSKGRAYNSPLHFGNGTRLTVT.

The chain employs TRBV13 and TRBJ1-2, with D possibly being TRBD1 (5 bases). Germline V gene sequence: CDR1 PRHDT, CDR2 FYEKMQ (reference sequence). With 0 bases removed from V and 8 bases from J, the gap between germline ends came to 7 bases. There are 12 residues in the CDR3. The CDR3 nucleotides read TGTGCCAGCAGCTTAGGTCAGGGCGGCTACACCTTC. The encoded protein is CASSLGQGGYTF.

The table lists this clone with a few counts. This chain uses TRBV4-2 with TRBJ2-7, with D possibly TRBD2 on 7 matching bases. The V end was cut by 1 base, the J end by 9 bases, with 13 bases between. CDR1 is LGHNA and CDR2 is YNFKEQ in the germline V gene. The CDR3 is 13 amino acids. CDR3 region: CASSQGDGGPQYF. In nucleotides, the CDR3 is TGTGCCAGCAGCCAAGGGGACGGGGGGCCGCAGTACTTC.

This chain links TRBV30 with TRBJ1-5; D not certain. The CDR3 sequence is 16 residues long. Trimming cost V 0 bases and J 0 bases, with 12 bases left between them. Germline V gives CDR1 GTSNPN, CDR2 SVGIG (reference sequence). Here the CDR3 reads CAWSVPGLYSNQPQHF. CDR3 in DNA: TGTGCCTGGAGTGTACCCGGACTATATAGCAATCAGCCCCAGCATTTT.